This T cell receptor (beta chain) was retrieved from a study of Ad26.COV2.S vaccination and SARS-CoV-2 variants. Study information: The vaccine Ad26.COV2.S was put into the muscle once, or twice with 56 days between. Broader study findings: Substantial response breadth was reportedly seen for spike-specific CD8+ and CD4+ T cells after vaccination. Possibly, TCR breadth and depth analyses underestimated total T cell responses.

The assay was immunoSEQ multiplex PCR, and TCRdb's table has in-frame clones only and misses some. The sample lists 400,000 to 500,000 clones, roughly nine tenths occurring once. The treatment: roughly 20 received Ad26.COV2.S at low or high dose, single or two shots; a few received placebo; per-sample allocation not given. At day 63 after the first vaccine or placebo injection, samples were drawn. Boston provided a donor who was an adult aged 18-55 years. In regard to this clone: The antigen is not known.

Trimming took 5 bases from V and 4 from J, leaving 17 bases between them. Germline CDR1 is SGHNT and CDR2 is YENEEA. The CDR3 loop spans 15 amino acids. The TCR sequence derives from a person between 18 and 60 years old who received the Ad26.COV2.S COVID-19 vaccine or a placebo. The genes are TRBV11-3 and TRBJ2-5, with TRBD1 as a possible D gene (6 bases). Sequences were derived from peripheral blood, sampled in a trial of Ad26.COV2.S vaccine versus placebo. The CDR3 region is CASSGGQGKGETQYF. CDR3 nucleotide sequence: TGTGCCAGCAGCGGAGGCCAGGGGAAGGGAGAGACCCAGTACTTC.